The sequence of this T cell receptor (beta chain) was determined in a study of T cells after yellow fever vaccination. Study-level information: In the case of low-cell-number fractions, SMART-Seq v4 Ultra Low Input was used for preparation. Study-level points and caveats: The booster response re-showed most primary clones: 96% CD4, roughly 91% CD8. Abundant clonotypes from the bulk population could have been carried over as contaminants into FACS-sorted repertoires.

Worth noting for this clonotype: What it recognizes is unknown.

Trimming took 2 bases from V and 0 from J, leaving 15 bases between them. Per the germline V gene, CDR1 is DFQATT and CDR2 is SNEGSKA (reference sequence). This CDR3 spans 16 amino acids. MiXCR was run by TCRdb on the 5' RACE reads, yielding one entry per CDR3 protein. Of about 140,000 distinct CDR3 sequences in the sample, just over 6.5% were seen once. This specimen was CD4+ T cells sorted from PBMCs, taken 10 days after the yellow fever booster vaccination. This receptor was obtained from a man aged 25 to 40 who received the YFV17D yellow fever vaccine. V gene TRBV20-1 combines with J gene TRBJ2-3; D is uncertain. The CDR3 is CSARPGWSSSTDTQYF. The CDR3 coding sequence is TGCAGTGCTAGACCTGGGTGGTCTTCTAGCACAGATACGCAGTATTTT.